The T cell receptor (beta chain) described here comes from a study of blood T cells in healthy people across ages. Then a second PCR, running roughly 6 to 11 cycles, was carried out with a sample-barcoded 5' primer and a J-beta primer mix. TCRdb re-called the 5' RACE reads with MiXCR, one entry per CDR3 protein. The sample includes about 1.5 million distinct CDR3 sequences, approximately 43% of them seen just once. Trimming cost V 2 bases and J 4 bases, with 14 bases left between them. This CDR3 contains 15 residues. Germline CDR1 ENHRY, CDR2 SYGVKD. The chain combines TRBV10-3 with TRBJ1-2; perhaps TRBD1 as D (6 bases). The sequence came from a woman aged 18-29 years in good health. Sequences were obtained from blood. The CDR3 region has the DNA TGTGCCATCAGTGAGGACCCCTTAGGGGGCTATGGCTACACCTTC. Translating gives CAISEDPLGGYGYTF.